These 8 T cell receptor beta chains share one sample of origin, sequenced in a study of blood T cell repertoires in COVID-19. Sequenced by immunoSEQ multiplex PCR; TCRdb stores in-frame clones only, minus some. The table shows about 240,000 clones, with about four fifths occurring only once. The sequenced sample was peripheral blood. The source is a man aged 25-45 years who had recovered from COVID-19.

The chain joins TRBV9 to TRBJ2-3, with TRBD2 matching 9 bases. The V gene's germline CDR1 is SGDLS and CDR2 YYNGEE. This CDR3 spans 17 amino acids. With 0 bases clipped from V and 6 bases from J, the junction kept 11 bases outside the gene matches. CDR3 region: CASSVGLAGIMGDTQYF. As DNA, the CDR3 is TGTGCCAGCAGCGTAGGCCTAGCGGGGATTATGGGGGATACGCAGTATTTT.

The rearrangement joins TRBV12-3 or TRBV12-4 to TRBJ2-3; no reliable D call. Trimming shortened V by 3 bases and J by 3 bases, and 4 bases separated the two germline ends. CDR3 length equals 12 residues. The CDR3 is CASSFLTDTQYF. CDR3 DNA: TGTGCCAGCAGTTTCCTAACAGATACGCAGTATTTT.

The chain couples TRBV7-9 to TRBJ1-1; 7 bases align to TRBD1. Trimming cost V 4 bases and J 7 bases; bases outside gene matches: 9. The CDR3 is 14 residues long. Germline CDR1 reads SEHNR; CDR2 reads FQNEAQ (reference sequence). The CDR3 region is CASSWPRTGLEAFF. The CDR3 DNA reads TGTGCCAGCAGCTGGCCCAGGACAGGACTTGAAGCTTTCTTT.

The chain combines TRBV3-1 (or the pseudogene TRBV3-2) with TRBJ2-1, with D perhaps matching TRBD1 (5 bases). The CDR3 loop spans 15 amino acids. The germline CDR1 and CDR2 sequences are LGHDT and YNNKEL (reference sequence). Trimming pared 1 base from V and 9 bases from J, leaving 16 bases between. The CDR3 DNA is TGTGCCAGCAGCCAAGGGACACACCCTGTTGGTGAGCAGTTCTTC. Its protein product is CASSQGTHPVGEQFF.

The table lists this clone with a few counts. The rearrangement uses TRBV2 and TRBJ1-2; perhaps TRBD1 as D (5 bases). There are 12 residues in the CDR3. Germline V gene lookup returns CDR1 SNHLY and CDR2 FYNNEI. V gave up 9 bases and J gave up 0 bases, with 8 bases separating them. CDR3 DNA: TGTGCCAGTAGACAGTCTAACTATGGCTACACCTTC. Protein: CASRQSNYGYTF.

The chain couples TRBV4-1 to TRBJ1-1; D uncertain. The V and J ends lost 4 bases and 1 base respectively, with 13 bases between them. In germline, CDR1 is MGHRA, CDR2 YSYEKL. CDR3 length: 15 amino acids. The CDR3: CASSLDGFENTEAFF. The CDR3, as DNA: TGCGCCAGCAGCCTAGACGGGTTCGAGAACACTGAAGCTTTCTTT.

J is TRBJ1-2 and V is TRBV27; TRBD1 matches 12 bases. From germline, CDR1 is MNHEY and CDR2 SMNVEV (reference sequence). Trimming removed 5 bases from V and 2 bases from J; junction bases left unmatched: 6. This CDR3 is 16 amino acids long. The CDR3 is CASSPGTGGRNYGYTF. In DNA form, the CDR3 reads TGTGCCAGCAGTCCCGGGACAGGGGGCAGAAACTATGGCTACACCTTC.

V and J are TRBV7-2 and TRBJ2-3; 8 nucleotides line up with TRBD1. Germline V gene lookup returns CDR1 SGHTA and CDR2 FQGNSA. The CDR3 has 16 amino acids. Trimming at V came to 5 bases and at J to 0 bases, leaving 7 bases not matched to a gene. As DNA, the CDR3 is TGTGCCAGCAGCCCCGGGGACAGGTCTAGCACAGATACGCAGTATTTT. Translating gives CASSPGDRSSTDTQYF.